This T cell receptor beta chain emerged from a study of cytomegalovirus exposure and HLA in healthy donors. Across the study: Of around 400 genotyped donors, roughly 76% grouped in the Caucasian-associated ancestry cluster. Findings of the study overall: Cytomegalovirus status was reportedly diagnosed by the classifier with high sensitivity and specificity. At a 0.05 false discovery rate, a later analysis found 15,000 to 20,000 TCR beta sequences to be associated with HLA alleles.

The donors were healthy bone marrow donors. Comments on this clone: The target antigen is unknown.

Use of 60 Vbeta and 13 Jbeta primers characterized the PCR. Generated by immunoSEQ multiplex PCR, the TCRdb table keeps only in-frame clones and is missing some. The sample lists about 180,000 clones; over 70% were seen once. This sequence was found in a woman aged 55-75 years in good health and CMV-seropositive. Sequenced material: PBMCs.

The CDR3 loop is CASRTTGKLYEQYF. The DNA for the CDR3 is TGTGCCAGCAGAACGACAGGAAAACTCTACGAGCAGTACTTC. The chain couples TRBV28 to TRBJ2-7; D may be TRBD1 (6 bases). Trimming cost V 6 bases and J 3 bases, with 15 bases left between them. Germline CDR1 MDHEN, CDR2 SYDVKM. This CDR3 contains 14 residues.